This T cell receptor beta chain stems from a study of T-cell memory formation after mild COVID-19. The CDR3 consists of 15 residues. The germline V and J ends were trimmed by 9 bases and 3 bases, with 17 bases remaining between them. Germline loops: CDR1 MNHEY, CDR2 SVGEGT. Each CDR3 protein gets one entry after TCRdb re-called the 5' RACE reads with MiXCR. The table lists a few hundred thousand distinct CDR3 sequences, approximately 20% of them singletons. The clonotype comes from a man younger than 35 who had mild COVID-19 (a few samples of this study predate the infection). Cell type and time point are not known. Source material: PBMCs or a T cell subset sorted from them (not recorded which). The chain carries TRBV6-2 or TRBV6-3 and TRBJ2-2; no clear D gene. This CDR3 reads CASKRTTGYTGELFF. CDR3 sequence (DNA): TGTGCCAGTAAAAGGACGACGGGCTACACCGGGGAGCTGTTTTTT.